These T cell receptor beta chains were read from a single sample in a study of blood T cell repertoires in COVID-19. The assay was immunoSEQ multiplex PCR, and TCRdb's table has in-frame clones only and misses some. The sample has around 300,000 clones, about 85% seen once. The sequencing sample was made of peripheral blood. The receptors were sampled from a human donor in a cohort sampled during active COVID-19. The CDR3 runs from the conserved cysteine through the conserved F or W. The order of the fields is V gene, J gene, clone size, D gene, CDR3 DNA, CDR3 protein. A D gene is named only where the DNA matches it firmly. Clone size is shown for a subset of rows, as once, few, many or a class of expanded clone.

TRBV12-3/TRBV12-4,TRBJ2-1,-,-,TGTGCCAGCAGTTTTCGGGGGGCGGATGAGCAGTTCTTC,CASSFRGADEQFF
TRBV3-1/TRBV3-2,TRBJ2-2,-,TRBD2,TGTGCCAGCAGCCAAATGTCGGCGGGAGCCTCGAGGACCGGGGAGCTGTTTTTT,CASSQMSAGASRTGELFF
TRBV11-3,TRBJ1-1,few,-,TGTGCCAGCAGCCGGGGGGGGGCAGGGGCTGGCACTGAAGCTTTCTTT,CASSRGGAGAGTEAFF
TRBV7-3,TRBJ2-3,-,TRBD2,TGTGCCAGCAGCTTCCGCGGGAGTGGCGAAGATACGCAGTATTTT,CASSFRGSGEDTQYF
TRBV7-2,TRBJ2-3,many,TRBD2,TGTGCCAGCAGCCGCTCGGGACTAGCGGACACAGATACGCAGTATTTT,CASSRSGLADTDTQYF
TRBV5-1,TRBJ2-1,-,-,TGCGCCAGCAGGGAGACAGAGGAGCAGTTCTTC,CASRETEEQFF
TRBV24-1,TRBJ2-1,-,TRBD1,TGTGCCACCAGTGATTCGGTGCTGGGACAGCCCAATGAGCAGTTCTTC,CATSDSVLGQPNEQFF
TRBV6-5,TRBJ2-3,-,TRBD2,TGTGCCAGCAGAAGCGGGAAAGTGGGCACAGATACGCAGTATTTT,CASRSGKVGTDTQYF
TRBV7-9,TRBJ1-2,once,-,TGTGCCAGCAGCTTATTTGACATACAAGCTGGTGGCTACACCTTC,CASSLFDIQAGGYTF
TRBV6-5,TRBJ2-2,-,TRBD1,TGTGCCAGCAGTACAGGGGCCCCGTGGGTCGGGGAGCTGTTTTTT,CASSTGAPWVGELFF
TRBV3-1/TRBV3-2,TRBJ1-3,-,TRBD1,TGTGCCAGCAGTCGAAACCCAGGGGGCTCTGGAAACACCATATATTTT,CASSRNPGGSGNTIYF
TRBV2,TRBJ1-1,-,-,TGTGCCAGCAGTGAATCTGACTTCTTCACTGAAGCTTTCTTT,CASSESDFFTEAFF
TRBV25-1,TRBJ2-7,-,-,TGTGCCAGCAGTGTCGACAGGAGCTCCTACGAGCAGTACTTC,CASSVDRSSYEQYF